A selection of T cell receptor beta chains follows, all from one sample in a study of identical twins. A single record per CDR3 protein comes from TCRdb applying MiXCR to the 5' RACE reads. This sample has 350,000 to 450,000 distinct CDR3 sequences, with about 18% found just once. The source material was naive T cells sorted from blood. The receptor set was obtained from a man aged 45 to 65 in good health. CDR3s include the opening cysteine and the closing phenylalanine or tryptophan. A D gene is named only where the DNA matches it firmly.

length | V | D | CDR3
15 | TRBV21-1 | . | CASSGRDRGWETQYF
17 | TRBV29-1 | TRBD1 | CSVEAGEGQGLSYEQYF
13 | TRBV6-2/TRBV6-3 | . | CASSYAGDSPLHF
14 | TRBV28 | TRBD1 | CASSQDRGSSPLHF
15 | TRBV20-1 | . | CSASRTQGGQSPLHF
14 | TRBV5-1 | TRBD1 | CASSLEGADYEQYF
14 | TRBV29-1 | . | CSVDRVVSNYGYTF
19 | TRBV4-1 | . | CASSQDMISPVLSKNIQYF
15 | TRBV24-1 | TRBD2 | CATSDWASGRAKQFF
17 | TRBV20-1 | . | CSASRLFGPSRTDTQYF
17 | TRBV5-6 | TRBD2 | CASSLARLAGEVETQYF
16 | TRBV6-5 | . | CASSYSSPGPGNTIYF
13 | TRBV28 | . | CASSLEGFYEQYF
17 | TRBV28 | TRBD2 | CASSLFAGGGTTDTQYF
17 | TRBV6-2/TRBV6-3 | TRBD2 | CASSYSVSERETDTQYF
14 | TRBV27 | . | CASSLSRTLDEQFF
13 | TRBV29-1 | . | CSVDPGAINEQFF